The 10 T cell receptor beta chains given below trace back to one sample, sequenced in a study of CD8 T cells in ankylosing spondylitis. Using its own MiXCR run on the 5' RACE reads, TCRdb lists one record per CDR3 protein. Of approximately 200,000 distinct CDR3 sequences listed, approximately 12% are singletons. Sequencing used blood, either unsorted or a sorted T cell fraction (not recorded which). These receptors were obtained from a female donor with ankylosing spondylitis or in good health (not recorded which).

Ten or more counts support this clonotype. The chain combines TRBV7-2 with TRBJ2-1, with 8 bases fitting TRBD2. With V trimmed by 0 bases and J by 4 bases, 5 bases remained unmatched. This CDR3 is built from 16 residues. Germline assignment: CDR1 SGHTA and CDR2 FQGNSA. As DNA, the CDR3 is TGTGCCAGCAGCTTAGCAGGCGGGGGGTCATACAATGAGCAGTTCTTC. Translating it yields CASSLAGGGSYNEQFF.

This clonotype was picked up many times. The DNA of the CDR3 is TGCGCCAGCAGCCCCCAGGGGGGTAGAGACACTGAAGCTTTCTTT. Translating gives CASSPQGGRDTEAFF. The chain combines TRBV5-1 with TRBJ1-1; 7 bases map to TRBD1. This CDR3 comprises 15 residues. Trimming cost V 4 bases and J 3 bases; bases outside gene matches: 9. Germline V gene lookup returns CDR1 SGHRS and CDR2 YFSETQ.

Many counts were recorded for this clonotype. This chain links TRBV7-9 with TRBJ2-7; unclear D gene. Trimming stripped 4 bases from V and 3 bases from J, with 4 bases between. The CDR3 runs to 11 residues. CDR1 is SEHNR, CDR2 FQNEAQ, per germline (reference sequence). For the CDR3, the DNA is TGTGCCAGCAGCTCCTACTACGAGCAGTACTTC. It yields the protein CASSSYYEQYF.

This clonotype was counted at least ten times. The chain employs TRBV27 and TRBJ1-5, with a possible D match to TRBD1 (5 bases). Deletions cut 6 bases from V and 3 bases from J, with 15 bases between. This CDR3 has 15 residues. Germline CDR1 reads MNHEY; CDR2 reads SMNVEV (reference sequence). CDR3 coding DNA: TGTGCCAGCAGGCTGTCAGGGCCTCTCAATCAGCCCCAGCATTTT. It specifies CASRLSGPLNQPQHF.

At least ten counts were recorded for this clonotype. The chain has TRBV20-1 and TRBJ1-2, with D possibly TRBD1 on 5 matching bases. The germline V gene encodes CDR1 DFQATT and CDR2 SNEGSKA (reference sequence). The germline V and J ends were trimmed by 2 bases and 8 bases, with 12 bases remaining between them. The CDR3 has 12 amino acids. Written as DNA, the CDR3 is TGCAGTGCTAGACAGGGTCCGGGGGGCTACACCTTC. This translates into CSARQGPGGYTF.

This clonotype has ten or more counts. The chain carries TRBV24-1 and TRBJ1-2, with no clear D. The V end lost 3 bases, the J end lost 3 bases, and 4 bases lay between the germline ends. Germline V gene lookup returns CDR1 KGHDR and CDR2 SFDVKD. The CDR3 is 12 amino acids. This CDR3 reads CATSDDYYGYTF. The DNA of the CDR3 is TGTGCCACCAGTGATGACTACTATGGCTACACCTTC.

The table lists this clonotype with many counts. The chain couples TRBV20-1 to TRBJ1-3, with D unresolved. V dropped 1 base and J dropped 1 base, with 8 bases sitting between them. The CDR3 is 14 amino acids. Looked up from germline, CDR1 is DFQATT and CDR2 is SNEGSKA (reference sequence). CDR3: CSARGQTSGNTIYF. In nucleotides, the CDR3 is TGCAGTGCTAGAGGGCAGACGTCTGGAAACACCATATATTTT.

V usage is TRBV6-1 and J usage is TRBJ2-7; TRBD1 agrees at 7 bases. This CDR3 is built from 15 residues. The germline V gene has CDR1 MNHNS and CDR2 SASEGT. V was clipped by 4 bases and J by 1 base; unmatched bases: 7. The DNA of the CDR3 is TGTGCCAGCAGTGCGGAGACAGGGTTTTCCTACGAGCAGTACTTC. Residues: CASSAETGFSYEQYF.

This clonotype was observed many times. CDR3 protein: CASTGGSYEQYF. CDR3 nucleotides: TGTGCCAGCACTGGGGGCTCCTACGAGCAGTACTTC. The V and J genes are TRBV6-2 or TRBV6-3 and TRBJ2-7; D tentatively fits TRBD1 or TRBD2 (5 bases each). CDR1 and CDR2 (germline): MNHEY, SVGEGT. CDR3 length: 12 amino acids. V was cut by 7 bases and J by 0 bases, with 7 bases left in between.

This clonotype was recorded at least ten times. The V and J genes are TRBV20-1 and TRBJ2-2, with 8 bases matching TRBD1. The germline gives CDR1 DFQATT, CDR2 SNEGSKA (reference sequence). The V and J ends lost 3 bases and 7 bases, in that order; junction bases with no gene match: 7. CDR3 length: 14 amino acids. In nucleotides, the CDR3 is TGCAGTGCTAGTGCGGACAGGGCGGACGGGGAGCTGTTTTTT. Its translation: CSASADRADGELFF.